These 10 T cell receptor beta chains were all obtained from the same sample, sequenced in a study of human T cells and chemical hapten exposure. Time point of the sample: patch test 1, 2 weeks after DPC sensitization. Treatment noted: therapeutic diphenylcyclopropenone sensitization with weekly scalp DPC. TCRdb ran MiXCR on the RACE reads and lists one entry per CDR3 protein. This table has around 75,000 distinct CDR3 sequences, roughly 12% appearing once. The source material was whole blood, sampled in connection with sensitization to the hapten diphenylcyclopropenone (DPC). These receptors were collected from a woman aged 60-75 years with alopecia areata. Some clones in this sample may be carry-over from other donors' samples.

This clonotype was detected a few times. The chain links TRBV9 to TRBJ2-3; D is undetermined. CDR1 and CDR2 from the germline V gene are SGDLS and YYNGEE. The CDR3 contains 14 residues. Trimming stripped 0 bases from V and 3 bases from J, with 8 bases between. CDR3 DNA: TGTGCCAGCAGCGTAGGCCAGCATACAGATACGCAGTATTTT. This encodes CASSVGQHTDTQYF.

The rearrangement links TRBV7-9 to TRBJ2-1; TRBD1 might be the D (6 bases). Germline CDR1 reads SEHNR; CDR2 reads FQNEAQ (reference sequence). The length of the CDR3 is 12 residues. V lost 10 bases and J lost 4, with 11 bases in between. The CDR3 loop reads CATADRYNEQFF. The CDR3 nucleotides are TGTGCCACTGCGGACAGATACAATGAGCAGTTCTTC. The full variable domain, in which reference TRBV7-9 and TRBJ2-1 provide the parts outside the CDR3, is DTGVSQNPRHKITKRGQNVTFRCDPISEHNRLYWYRQTLGQGPEFLTYFQNEAQLEKSRLLSDRFSAERPKGSFSTLEIQRTEQGDSAMYLCATADRYNEQFFGPGTRLTVL.

The chain joins TRBV7-2 to TRBJ1-6; D might be TRBD1 (5 bases). The germline CDR1 and CDR2 sequences are SGHTA and FQGNSA. CDR3 length: 15 residues. Deletions cut 3 bases from V and 7 bases from J, with 13 bases between. DNA of the CDR3: TGTGCCAGCAGCTTCAATGCGGGGGACAATTCACCCCTCCACTTT. It encodes CASSFNAGDNSPLHF.

This clonotype has ten or more counts. V and J are TRBV7-3 and TRBJ1-1; 7 bases match TRBD1. CDR3 length: 13 amino acids. V trimming: 5 bases; J trimming: 12 bases; junction bases outside the gene matches: 12. Looked up from germline, CDR1 is SGHTA and CDR2 is FQGTGA. CDR3 DNA sequence: TGTGCCAGCAGCGACCACTTGACAGGGCGGCCTTTCTTT. Its translation: CASSDHLTGRPFF.

The chain recombines TRBV10-1 with TRBJ1-1, with D tentatively TRBD1 (5 bases). CDR1 is WNHNN, CDR2 SYGVQD, per germline (reference sequence). Trimming removed 6 bases from V and 1 base from J, with 9 bases in between. This CDR3 is 13 amino acids long. This chain's CDR3 is CASRRDGNTEAFF. CDR3 sequence (DNA): TGCGCCAGCAGGCGGGACGGGAACACTGAAGCTTTCTTT.

This clonotype was counted between two and nine times. The chain has TRBV5-1 and TRBJ2-2; 8 nucleotides match TRBD1. From germline, CDR1 is SGHRS and CDR2 YFSETQ. The junction had 4 bases not matched to a gene; V was cut back by 4 bases and J by 2 bases. The CDR3 runs to 15 residues. DNA for the CDR3: TGCGCCAGCAGCCGGGGGACAGGAAACACCGGGGAGCTGTTTTTT. Protein: CASSRGTGNTGELFF.

V is TRBV27 and J is TRBJ2-7; tentatively, D is TRBD1 (6 bases). The germline gives CDR1 MNHEY, CDR2 SMNVEV (reference sequence). This CDR3 is 11 amino acids long. V shed 2 bases and J shed 11 bases, with 10 bases lying between them. The CDR3 coding sequence is TGTGCCAGCAGTTTAAAGGGGGTGGAGTACTTC. Its protein is CASSLKGVEYF.

Note on this clonotype: Compared with germline, one end of the junction differs, possibly owing to a read error. The DNA of the CDR3 is TGTGTCAGCTCACTTGCTAGCGGGGGGGACACCCCTGATACGCAGTATTTT. Its translation: CVSSLASGGDTPDTQYF. J is TRBJ2-3 and V is TRBV18; 12 nucleotides agree with TRBD2. Germline values: CDR1 KGHSH, CDR2 LQKENI. The CDR3 covers 17 residues.

This clonotype appeared a few times. This rearrangement joins TRBV3-1 to TRBJ2-3; 7 bases fit TRBD1. The CDR3 is made up of 16 amino acids. Germline V gene lookup returns CDR1 LGHDT and CDR2 YNNKEL (reference sequence). V shed 4 bases, J shed 0 bases, and the junction held 7 bases outside the gene matches. This CDR3 is CASSLRTGQSTDTQYF. DNA of the CDR3: TGTGCCAGCAGCCTTAGGACAGGACAGAGCACAGATACGCAGTATTTT.

This clonotype was seen repeatedly, ten times or more. The chain couples TRBV3-1 to TRBJ1-1, with a tentative D call TRBD1 (5 bases). Germline V gives CDR1 LGHDT, CDR2 YNNKEL (reference sequence). This CDR3 region has 13 residues. The V gene lost 0 bases and the J gene lost 10 bases, with 12 bases spanning the gap. In nucleotides, the CDR3 is TGTGCCAGCAGCCAAGAAGAGCACGGGGGAGCTTTCTTT. It codes for CASSQEEHGGAFF.